The 11 T cell receptor beta chains listed next were all sequenced from one sample in a study of blood T cell repertoires in COVID-19. Generated by immunoSEQ multiplex PCR, the TCRdb table keeps only in-frame clones and is missing some. The sample records about 210,000 clones, 70% to 90% being singletons. The sequenced sample consisted of peripheral blood. Source of these receptors: a woman aged 80 or older with acute or convalescent COVID-19.

This clone came up a few times. V usage is TRBV7-2 and J usage is TRBJ2-7; D possibly corresponds to TRBD1 (5 bases). Germline-derived CDR1 and CDR2 are SGHTA and FQGNSA. V was trimmed by 5 bases and J by 0 bases, leaving 14 bases between them. This CDR3 has 15 residues. The CDR3 coding sequence is TGTGCCAGCAGCCCAAGCTGGGGCCCCTCCTACGAGCAGTACTTC. It translates to CASSPSWGPSYEQYF.

This chain uses TRBV4-3 with TRBJ2-3; D may be TRBD2 (6 bases). There are 17 residues in the CDR3. V dropped 1 base and J dropped 0 bases, with 14 bases sitting between them. The germline CDR1 and CDR2 sequences are LGHNA and YSLEER. CDR3 in amino acids: CASSQGGGKTSTDTQYF. The CDR3 DNA reads as TGCGCCAGCAGCCAAGGTGGAGGGAAAACTAGCACAGATACGCAGTATTTT.

This clone was recorded only once. The genes are TRBV4-3 and TRBJ2-7; D is possibly TRBD1 (6 bases). The CDR3 totals 13 residues. Trimming stripped 4 bases from V and 2 bases from J, with 9 bases between. CDR1 is LGHNA, CDR2 YSLEER, per germline. The CDR3 loop reads CASSRDRPYEQYF. CDR3 in DNA: TGCGCCAGCAGCCGAGACAGGCCCTACGAGCAGTACTTC.

This clone has only a few counts. The rearrangement joins TRBV7-2 to TRBJ2-7, with 7 bases aligning to TRBD1. V was clipped by 5 bases and J by 3 bases; unmatched bases: 13. The CDR3 totals 16 residues. Germline V CDR1 and CDR2: SGHTA, FQGNSA. The CDR3 here is CASSLLLGQDNYEQYF. Here the CDR3 DNA reads TGTGCCAGCAGCCTACTACTAGGACAGGATAACTACGAGCAGTACTTC. Based on the CDR3 plus reference TRBV7-2 and TRBJ2-7, the full variable domain is GAGVSQSPSNKVTEKGKDVELRCDPISGHTALYWYRQSLGQGLEFLIYFQGNSAPDKSGLPSDRFSAERTGGSVSTLTIQRTQQEDSAVYLCASSLLLGQDNYEQYFGPGTRLTVT.

The chain joins TRBV19 to TRBJ1-5, with 8 nucleotides matching TRBD1. The CDR3 extends over 14 amino acids. Germline assignment: CDR1 LNHDA and CDR2 SQIVND (reference sequence). Unmatched junction bases numbered 3, after V lost 3 bases and J lost 5 bases. The CDR3 coding sequence is TGTGCCAGTAGTATCCGGACAGGGCATCAGCCCCAGCATTTT. Encoded protein: CASSIRTGHQPQHF.

The rearrangement links TRBV9 to TRBJ1-1, with TRBD1 as a possible D gene (5 bases). The CDR3 covers 14 residues. Trimming removed 2 bases at V and 6 bases at J, with 14 bases between. Germline lookup yields CDR1 SGDLS and CDR2 YYNGEE. CDR3 loop: CASSVAGGTPEAFF. As DNA, the CDR3 is TGTGCCAGCAGCGTTGCAGGAGGGACGCCTGAAGCTTTCTTT.

The V and J genes are TRBV29-1 and TRBJ1-4; TRBD1 matches 10 bases. Looked up from germline, CDR1 is SQVTM and CDR2 is ANQGSEA. With V trimmed by 4 bases and J by 8 bases, 4 bases remained unmatched. CDR3 length: 13 amino acids. The CDR3 DNA sequence: TGCAGCGTTGGGACAGGGGGTCGCGAAAAACTGTTTTTT. Translation gives CSVGTGGREKLFF.

The gene calls are TRBV7-2 and TRBJ1-4; 7 bases are a match to TRBD1. Germline V gene sequence: CDR1 SGHTA, CDR2 FQGNSA. This CDR3 is built from 15 residues. J lost 3 bases, V lost 1 base, and 2 bases had no gene match. This CDR3 reads CASSLEGQPNEKLFF. The CDR3 region has the DNA TGTGCCAGCAGCTTAGAGGGACAGCCTAATGAAAAACTGTTTTTT.

The chain recombines TRBV11-3 with TRBJ2-5, with D tentatively TRBD2 (5 bases). Germline V gives CDR1 SGHNT, CDR2 YENEEA. V lost 8 bases and J 6 bases, leaving 13 bases between the germline ends. This CDR3 has 12 amino acids. The CDR3 reads CASGSSGKTQYF. CDR3 DNA sequence: TGTGCCAGCGGGTCCTCCGGGAAGACCCAGTACTTC.

The chain carries TRBV7-2 and TRBJ1-3; 9 nucleotides agree with TRBD1. The CDR3 covers 16 residues. Germline V gene data show CDR1 as SGHTA and CDR2 as FQGNSA. The junction had 1 base not matched to a gene; V was cut back by 0 bases and J by 1 base. This chain's CDR3 is CASSLAGTGSGNTIYF. For the CDR3, the DNA is TGTGCCAGCAGCTTAGCGGGGACAGGGTCTGGAAACACCATATATTTT.

CDR3 DNA: TGTGCCTGGAGTTTTGATTCCCTATATGAGCAGTTCTTC. Its translation is CAWSFDSLYEQFF. The chain uses TRBV30 and TRBJ2-1; no clear D gene. Germline V gives CDR1 GTSNPN, CDR2 SVGIG (reference sequence). The germline V and J ends were trimmed by 2 bases and 8 bases, with 13 bases remaining between them. The CDR3 runs to 13 residues.